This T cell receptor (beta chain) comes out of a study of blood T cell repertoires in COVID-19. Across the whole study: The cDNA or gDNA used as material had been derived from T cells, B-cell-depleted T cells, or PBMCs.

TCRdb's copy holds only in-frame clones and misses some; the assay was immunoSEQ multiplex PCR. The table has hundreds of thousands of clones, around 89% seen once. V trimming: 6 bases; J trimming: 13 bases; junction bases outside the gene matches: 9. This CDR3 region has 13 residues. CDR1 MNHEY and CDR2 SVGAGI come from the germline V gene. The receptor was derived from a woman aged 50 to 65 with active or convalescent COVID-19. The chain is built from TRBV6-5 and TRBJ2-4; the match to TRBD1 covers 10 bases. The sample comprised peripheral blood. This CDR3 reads CASSRIEGQGQYF. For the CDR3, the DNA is TGTGCCAGCAGCCGTATTGAGGGACAGGGGCAGTACTTC.